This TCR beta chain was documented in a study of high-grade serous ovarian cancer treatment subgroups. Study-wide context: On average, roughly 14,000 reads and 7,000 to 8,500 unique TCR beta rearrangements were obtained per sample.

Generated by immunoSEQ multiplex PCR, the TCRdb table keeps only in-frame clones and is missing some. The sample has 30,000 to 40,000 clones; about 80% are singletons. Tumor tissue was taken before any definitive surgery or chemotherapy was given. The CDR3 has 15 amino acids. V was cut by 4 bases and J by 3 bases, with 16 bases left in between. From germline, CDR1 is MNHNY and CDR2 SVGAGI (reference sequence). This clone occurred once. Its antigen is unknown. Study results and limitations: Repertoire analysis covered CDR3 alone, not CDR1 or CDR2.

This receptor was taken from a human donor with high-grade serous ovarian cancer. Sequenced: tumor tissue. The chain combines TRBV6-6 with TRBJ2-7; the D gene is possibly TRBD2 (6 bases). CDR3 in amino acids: CASSFAGRGDYEQYF. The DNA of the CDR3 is TGTGCCAGCAGTTTTGCGGGACGAGGGGACTACGAGCAGTACTTC.